These T cell receptor beta chains were read from a single sample in a study of T cell responses to AZD1222 COVID-19 vaccine. The assay was immunoSEQ multiplex PCR, and TCRdb's table has in-frame clones only and misses some. This table has 98,000 or so clones, approximately 84% appearing once. The starting material was peripheral blood, obtained 28 days after the second AZD1222 dose. These receptors were obtained from an adult who received the AZD1222 COVID-19 vaccine. The CDR3 runs from the conserved cysteine through the conserved F or W. Each record gives: J gene, clone size, D gene, V gene, CDR3 protein, CDR3 DNA. A D gene is named only where the DNA matches it firmly. Clone size is given for some rows only: seen once, a few or many times, or a class if the clone is expanded.

TRBJ2-3 - TRBD2 TRBV3-1/TRBV3-2 CASSPAGGSYTQYF TGTGCCAGCAGCCCAGCGGGAGGGAGTTATACGCAGTATTTT
TRBJ1-2 once - TRBV29-1 CSVEDTVNGYTF TGCAGCGTTGAAGACACAGTTAATGGCTACACCTTC
TRBJ2-7 - - TRBV7-2 CASSLASSYEQYF TGTGCCAGCAGCTTAGCCAGTTCCTACGAGCAGTACTTC
TRBJ1-1 - - TRBV6-6 CASSSVSNTEAFF TGTGCCAGCAGTTCCGTATCGAACACTGAAGCTTTCTTT
TRBJ1-5 once - TRBV6-1 CASSDSPGTWEPQHF TGTGCCAGCAGTGATTCCCCGGGGACCTGGGAGCCCCAGCATTTT
TRBJ2-5 once - TRBV19 CASSLDGEETQYF TGTGCCAGTAGCCTCGACGGAGAAGAGACCCAGTACTTC
TRBJ1-1 - - TRBV7-9 CASSLERGNTEAFF TGTGCCAGCAGCTTAGAACGTGGGAACACTGAAGCTTTCTTT
TRBJ2-2 - TRBD1 TRBV10-1 CASSDQGQGKTGELFF TGCGCCAGCAGCGACCAGGGACAGGGGAAGACCGGGGAGCTGTTTTTT
TRBJ1-4 - TRBD1 TRBV10-3 CAIRQGATNEKLFF TGTGCCATCAGGCAGGGGGCAACTAATGAAAAACTGTTTTTT
TRBJ2-1 few - TRBV19 CASNQGSSYNEQFF TGTGCCAGTAATCAGGGGAGCTCCTACAATGAGCAGTTCTTC
TRBJ2-7 - - TRBV28 CASRSERGTGGQYF TGTGCCAGTCGTAGTGAGCGGGGGACAGGCGGGCAGTACTTC
TRBJ1-4 once - TRBV7-9 CASSSLRYNEKLFF TGTGCCAGCAGCTCTCTCCGCTATAATGAAAAACTGTTTTTT
TRBJ2-2 - TRBD1 TRBV10-3 CAITGGGANTGELFF TGTGCCATCACAGGGGGCGGGGCGAACACCGGGGAGCTGTTTTTT
TRBJ2-2 - - TRBV5-1 CASRPPVAYGGTGELFF TGCGCCAGCAGACCTCCCGTTGCATACGGGGGCACCGGGGAGCTGTTTTTT
TRBJ1-1 few TRBD1 TRBV5-4 CASSLGQGARNTEAFF TGTGCCAGCAGCTTGGGACAGGGGGCGCGAAACACTGAAGCTTTCTTT
TRBJ2-7 - - TRBV19 CASSRGRSYEQYF TGTGCCAGTAGTAGGGGACGCTCCTACGAGCAGTACTTC
TRBJ2-3 - - TRBV24-1 CATQGHATDTQYF TGTGCCACCCAGGGACATGCCACAGATACGCAGTATTTT
TRBJ2-3 - - TRBV2 CASSVWRGVDTQYF TGTGCCAGCAGTGTCTGGCGGGGCGTAGATACGCAGTATTTT
TRBJ1-1 - - TRBV7-3 CASSSRGESEAFF TGTGCCAGCAGCTCGCGGGGGGAGTCTGAAGCTTTCTTT
TRBJ2-6 - TRBD1 TRBV11-2 CASSLGKGTGGSGANVLTF TGTGCCAGCAGCTTAGGAAAAGGGACAGGGGGATCTGGGGCCAACGTCCTGACTTTC
TRBJ1-1 - TRBD1 TRBV6-5 CASKGAEGKTEAFF TGTGCCAGCAAGGGGGCGGAGGGGAAAACTGAAGCTTTCTTT
TRBJ1-5 - - TRBV6-5 CASSYSGRSNQPQHF TGTGCCAGCAGTTACTCTGGCAGAAGCAATCAGCCCCAGCATTTT
TRBJ1-2 - - TRBV7-2 CASSLLRLRGGYTF TGTGCCAGCAGCTTACTTAGGCTACGCGGTGGCTACACCTTC
TRBJ1-6 - TRBD1 TRBV6-5 CASRTGGISPLHF TGTGCCAGCAGAACAGGGGGGATTTCACCCCTCCACTTT
TRBJ2-1 - TRBD2 TRBV7-9 CASLGLAGESRNEQFF TGTGCCAGCTTGGGGCTAGCGGGAGAGTCCCGCAATGAGCAGTTCTTC
TRBJ1-5 - TRBD1 TRBV5-1 CASSSGQGSQPQHF TGCGCCAGCAGCTCGGGACAGGGATCCCAGCCCCAGCATTTT
TRBJ2-3 - - TRBV5-1 CASRLGGRYTDTQYF TGCGCCAGCCGTCTTGGGGGCAGATACACAGATACGCAGTATTTT
TRBJ2-7 - TRBD2 TRBV11-1 CASSPFGGGKYEQYF TGTGCCAGCAGCCCCTTCGGGGGGGGAAAATACGAGCAGTACTTC
TRBJ2-3 - - TRBV4-1 CASSQVTGSTDTQYF TGCGCCAGCAGCCAAGTAACAGGCAGCACAGATACGCAGTATTTT
TRBJ1-5 - TRBD1 TRBV7-8 CASSPYTGDLSNQPQHF TGTGCCAGCAGCCCGTACACAGGGGACCTTAGCAATCAGCCCCAGCATTTT
TRBJ1-1 - - TRBV10-3 CAISGTSDTEAFF TGTGCCATCAGCGGGACTAGCGACACTGAAGCTTTCTTT
TRBJ2-1 - TRBD2 TRBV7-2 CASSLVSAGGYNEQFF TGTGCCAGCAGCTTAGTTTCGGCGGGGGGATACAATGAGCAGTTCTTC
TRBJ2-1 - TRBD1 TRBV5-1 CASSYLPWTGSNEQFF TGCGCCAGCAGCTATCTCCCCTGGACAGGTAGTAATGAGCAGTTCTTC
TRBJ2-1 - TRBD1 TRBV4-1 CASSRDRQNNEQFF TGCGCCAGCAGCCGGGACAGGCAGAACAATGAGCAGTTCTTC
TRBJ1-6 - - TRBV10-3 CAISERAFYNSPLHF TGTGCCATCAGTGAGCGTGCTTTTTATAATTCACCCCTCCACTTT
TRBJ2-7 few TRBD1 TRBV5-4 CASSLGGTAYEQYF TGTGCCAGCAGCTTGGGAGGGACAGCCTACGAGCAGTACTTC
TRBJ1-2 few TRBD1 TRBV2 CASSVGQGGYGYTF TGTGCCAGCAGTGTGGGACAGGGAGGCTATGGCTACACCTTC
TRBJ2-3 - TRBD1 TRBV5-1 CASSPGQEFADTQYF TGCGCCAGCAGCCCTGGACAGGAATTCGCAGATACGCAGTATTTT
TRBJ1-1 - - TRBV5-1 CASSLWGQPGGTEAFF TGCGCCAGCAGCCTCTGGGGGCAGCCCGGGGGCACTGAAGCTTTCTTT
TRBJ1-1 - TRBD1 TRBV7-2 CASRLQGLRTEAFF TGTGCCAGCAGATTACAGGGGTTAAGGACTGAAGCTTTCTTT
TRBJ2-5 - - TRBV11-3 CASSPRGREETQYF TGTGCCAGCAGCCCCCGAGGCAGGGAGGAGACCCAGTACTTC
TRBJ2-7 - - TRBV12-3/TRBV12-4 CASSAPVGSTYF TGTGCCAGCAGTGCCCCAGTCGGTAGTACGTACTTC
TRBJ1-1 - - TRBV5-1 CASSLGTSGTEAFF TGCGCCAGCAGCTTGGGGACCTCGGGCACTGAAGCTTTCTTT